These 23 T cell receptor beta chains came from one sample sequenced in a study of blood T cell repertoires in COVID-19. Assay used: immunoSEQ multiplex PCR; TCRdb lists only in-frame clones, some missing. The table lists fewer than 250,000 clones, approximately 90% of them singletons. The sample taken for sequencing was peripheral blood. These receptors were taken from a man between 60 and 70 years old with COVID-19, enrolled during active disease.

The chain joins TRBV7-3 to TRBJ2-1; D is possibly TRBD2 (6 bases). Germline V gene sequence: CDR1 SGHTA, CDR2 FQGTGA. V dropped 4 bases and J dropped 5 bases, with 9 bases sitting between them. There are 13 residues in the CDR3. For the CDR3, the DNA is TGTGCCAGCAGCTGGACTACCAACAATGAGCAGTTCTTC. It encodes CASSWTTNNEQFF.

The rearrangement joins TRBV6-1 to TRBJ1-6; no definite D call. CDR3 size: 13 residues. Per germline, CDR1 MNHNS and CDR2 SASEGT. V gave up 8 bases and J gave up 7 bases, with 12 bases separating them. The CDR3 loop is CASRDYLNSPLHF. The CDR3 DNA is TGTGCCAGCCGGGATTACCTGAATTCACCCCTCCACTTT.

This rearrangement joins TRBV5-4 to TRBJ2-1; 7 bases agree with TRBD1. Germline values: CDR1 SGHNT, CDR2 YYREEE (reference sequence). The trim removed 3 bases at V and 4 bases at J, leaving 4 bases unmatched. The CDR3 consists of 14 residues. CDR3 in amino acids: CASSSGQLYNEQFF. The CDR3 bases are TGTGCCAGCAGCTCGGGACAGTTATACAATGAGCAGTTCTTC.

CDR3 region: CASRPRDSSYEQYF. For the CDR3, the DNA is TGCGCCAGCAGGCCCCGGGACAGCTCCTACGAGCAGTACTTC. The V and J genes are TRBV5-1 and TRBJ2-7, with 7 positions matching TRBD1. CDR1 and CDR2 from the germline V gene are SGHRS and YFSETQ. This CDR3 is 14 amino acids long. V shed 5 bases and J 0 bases; nucleotides not matched to a gene: 5.

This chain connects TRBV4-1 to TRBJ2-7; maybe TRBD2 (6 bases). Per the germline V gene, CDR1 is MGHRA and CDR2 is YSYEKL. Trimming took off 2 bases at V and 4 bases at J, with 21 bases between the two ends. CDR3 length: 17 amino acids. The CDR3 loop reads CASSQQPRRGDFYEQYF. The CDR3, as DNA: TGCGCCAGCAGCCAACAACCCAGACGTGGGGACTTTTACGAGCAGTACTTC.

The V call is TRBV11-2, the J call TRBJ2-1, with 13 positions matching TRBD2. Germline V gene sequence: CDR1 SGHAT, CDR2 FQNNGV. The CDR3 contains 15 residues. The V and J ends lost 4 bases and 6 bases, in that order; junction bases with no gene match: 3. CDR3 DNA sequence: TGTGCCAGCAGCTATACTAGCGGGGGGGCCAATGAGCAGTTCTTC. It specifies CASSYTSGGANEQFF.

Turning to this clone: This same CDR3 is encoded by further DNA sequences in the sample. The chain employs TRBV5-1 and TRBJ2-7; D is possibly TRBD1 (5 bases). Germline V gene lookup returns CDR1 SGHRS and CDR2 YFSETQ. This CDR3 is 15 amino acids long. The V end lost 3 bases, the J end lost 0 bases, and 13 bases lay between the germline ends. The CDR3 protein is CASSSQGLSSYEQYF. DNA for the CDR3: TGCGCCAGCAGCTCCCAGGGCCTCAGCTCCTACGAGCAGTACTTC.

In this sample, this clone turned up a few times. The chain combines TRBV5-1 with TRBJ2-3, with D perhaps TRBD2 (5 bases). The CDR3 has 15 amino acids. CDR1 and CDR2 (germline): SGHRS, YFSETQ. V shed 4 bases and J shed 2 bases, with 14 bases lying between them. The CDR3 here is CASSPSGKPTDTQYF. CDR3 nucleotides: TGCGCCAGCAGCCCTTCCGGGAAACCCACAGATACGCAGTATTTT.

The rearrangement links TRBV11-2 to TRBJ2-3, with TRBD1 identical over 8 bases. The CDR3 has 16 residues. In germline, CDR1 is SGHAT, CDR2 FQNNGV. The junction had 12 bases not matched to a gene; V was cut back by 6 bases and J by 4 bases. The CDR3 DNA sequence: TGTGCCAGCAGTTGGATAGGTCAGGGGGCCGCAGATACGCAGTATTTT. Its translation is CASSWIGQGAADTQYF.

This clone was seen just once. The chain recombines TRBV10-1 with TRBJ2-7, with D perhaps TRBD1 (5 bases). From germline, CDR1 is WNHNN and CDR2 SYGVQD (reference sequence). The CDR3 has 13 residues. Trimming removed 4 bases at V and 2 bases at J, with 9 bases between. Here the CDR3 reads CASSAGIPYEQYF. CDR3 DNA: TGCGCCAGCAGTGCAGGGATCCCCTACGAGCAGTACTTC.

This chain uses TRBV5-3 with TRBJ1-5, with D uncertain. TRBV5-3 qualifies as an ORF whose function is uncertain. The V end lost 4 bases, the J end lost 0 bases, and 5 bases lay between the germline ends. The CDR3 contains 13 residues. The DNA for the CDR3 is TGTGCCAGAAGCCGGTATAGCAATCAGCCCCAGCATTTT. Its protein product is CARSRYSNQPQHF.

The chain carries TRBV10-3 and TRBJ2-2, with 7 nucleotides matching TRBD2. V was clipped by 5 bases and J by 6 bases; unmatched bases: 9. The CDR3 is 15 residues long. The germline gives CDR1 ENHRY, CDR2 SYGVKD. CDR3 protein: CAISPGLLTAGELFF. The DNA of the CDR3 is TGTGCCATCAGTCCGGGACTACTAACGGCCGGGGAGCTGTTTTTT.

The CDR3 DNA reads as TGTGCCAGTAGTACACCCCGGGACAGCATGAACACTGAAGCTTTCTTT. Its protein is CASSTPRDSMNTEAFF. This chain connects TRBV19 to TRBJ1-1, with 7 positions matching TRBD1. Germline CDR1 and CDR2: LNHDA and SQIVND (reference sequence). The V and J ends lost 4 bases and 0 bases, in that order; junction bases with no gene match: 8. The CDR3 runs to 16 residues.

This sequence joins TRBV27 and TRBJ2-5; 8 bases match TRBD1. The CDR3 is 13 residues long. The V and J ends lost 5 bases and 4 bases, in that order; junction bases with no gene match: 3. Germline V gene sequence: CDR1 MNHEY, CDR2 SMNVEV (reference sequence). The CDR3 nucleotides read TGTGCCAGCAGTAGAACAGGGGGAGAGACCCAGTACTTC. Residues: CASSRTGGETQYF.

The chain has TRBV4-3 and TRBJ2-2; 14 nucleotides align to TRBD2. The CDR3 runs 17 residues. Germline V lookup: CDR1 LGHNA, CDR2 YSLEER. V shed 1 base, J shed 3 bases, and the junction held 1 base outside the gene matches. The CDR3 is CASSQGLAGGDTGELFF. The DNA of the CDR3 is TGCGCCAGCAGCCAAGGACTAGCGGGAGGGGACACCGGGGAGCTGTTTTTT.

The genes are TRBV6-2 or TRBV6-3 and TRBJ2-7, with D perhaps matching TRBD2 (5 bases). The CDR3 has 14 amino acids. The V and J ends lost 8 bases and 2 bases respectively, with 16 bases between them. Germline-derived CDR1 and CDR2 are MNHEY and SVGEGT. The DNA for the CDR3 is TGTGCCAGCCGTTGGCGAGGAGCGGCCTACGAGCAGTACTTC. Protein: CASRWRGAAYEQYF.

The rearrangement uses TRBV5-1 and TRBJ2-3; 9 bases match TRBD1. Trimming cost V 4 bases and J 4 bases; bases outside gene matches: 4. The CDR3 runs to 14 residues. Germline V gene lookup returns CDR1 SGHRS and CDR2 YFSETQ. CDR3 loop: CASSPGQGSDTQYF. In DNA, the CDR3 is TGCGCCAGCAGCCCCGGACAGGGGTCAGATACGCAGTATTTT.

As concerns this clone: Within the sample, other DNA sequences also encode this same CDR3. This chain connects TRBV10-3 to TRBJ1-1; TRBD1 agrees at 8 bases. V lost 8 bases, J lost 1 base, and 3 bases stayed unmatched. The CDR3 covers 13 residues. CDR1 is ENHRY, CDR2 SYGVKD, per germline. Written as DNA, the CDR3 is TGTGCCATCCGCGGACAGGGGAACACTGAAGCTTTCTTT. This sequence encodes CAIRGQGNTEAFF.

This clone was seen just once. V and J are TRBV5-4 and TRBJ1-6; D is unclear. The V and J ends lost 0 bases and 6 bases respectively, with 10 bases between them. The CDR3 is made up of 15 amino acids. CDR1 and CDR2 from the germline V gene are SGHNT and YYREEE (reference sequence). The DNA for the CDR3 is TGTGCCAGCAGCTTGGAGGCTGCTAGTAATTCACCCCTCCACTTT. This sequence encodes CASSLEAASNSPLHF.

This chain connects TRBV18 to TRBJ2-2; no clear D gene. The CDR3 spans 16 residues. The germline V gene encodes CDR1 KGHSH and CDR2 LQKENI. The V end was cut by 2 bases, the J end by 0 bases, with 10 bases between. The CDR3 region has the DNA TGTGCCAGCTCACCAAACGGCGGATCGAACACCGGGGAGCTGTTTTTT. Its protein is CASSPNGGSNTGELFF. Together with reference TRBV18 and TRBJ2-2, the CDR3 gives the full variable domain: NAGVMQNPRHLVRRRGQEARLRCSPMKGHSHVYWYRQLPEEGLKFMVYLQKENIIDESGMPKERFSAEFPKEGPSILRIQQVVRGDSAAYFCASSPNGGSNTGELFFGEGSRLTVL.

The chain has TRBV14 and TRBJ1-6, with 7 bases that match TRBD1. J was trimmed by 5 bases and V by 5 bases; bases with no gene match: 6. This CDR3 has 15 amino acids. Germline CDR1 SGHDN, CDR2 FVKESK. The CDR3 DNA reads TGTGCCAGCAGCTTTGGACAGGCGAATAATTCACCCCTCCACTTT. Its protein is CASSFGQANNSPLHF.

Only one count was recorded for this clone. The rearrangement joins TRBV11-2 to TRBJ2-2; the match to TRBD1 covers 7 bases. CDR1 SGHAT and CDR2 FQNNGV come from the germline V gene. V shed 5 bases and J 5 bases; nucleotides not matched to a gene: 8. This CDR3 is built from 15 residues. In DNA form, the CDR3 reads TGTGCCAGCAGCCCCTCGACAGGGCGGACCGGGGAGCTGTTTTTT. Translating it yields CASSPSTGRTGELFF.

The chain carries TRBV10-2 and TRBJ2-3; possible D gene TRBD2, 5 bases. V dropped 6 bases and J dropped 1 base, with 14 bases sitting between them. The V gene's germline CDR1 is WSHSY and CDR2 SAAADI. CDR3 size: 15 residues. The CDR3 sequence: CASRAGLVRTDTQYF. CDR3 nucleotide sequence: TGCGCCAGCAGGGCTGGACTGGTACGCACAGATACGCAGTATTTT.